A selection of T cell receptor beta chains follows, all from one sample in a study of blood T cell repertoires in COVID-19. Assay used: immunoSEQ multiplex PCR; TCRdb lists only in-frame clones, some missing. The sample records approximately 400,000 clones, roughly 80% being singletons. What was sequenced was PBMCs or T cells enriched from blood (not recorded which). The source is a woman between 45 and 60 years old who had recovered from COVID-19. The CDR3 runs from the conserved cysteine through the conserved F or W. The D gene is left open where the match is weak. Clone size is shown for a subset of rows, as once, few, many or a class of expanded clone.

clone_size,j_call,v_call,d_call,cdr3_aa,cdr3_nt
few,TRBJ2-7,TRBV19,TRBD2,CASRASGTYEQYF,TGTGCCAGTAGGGCCAGCGGGACCTACGAGCAGTACTTC
-,TRBJ2-7,TRBV6-1,TRBD1,CASSGIGQGKTYEQYF,TGTGCCAGCAGTGGAATCGGACAGGGAAAAACCTACGAGCAGTACTTC
few,TRBJ1-4,TRBV5-1,-,CASSSGANEKLFF,TGCGCCAGCAGTTCCGGGGCTAATGAAAAACTGTTTTTT
-,TRBJ2-5,TRBV4-1,TRBD2,CASSHRIRTSGQETQYF,TGCGCCAGCAGCCATCGCATCCGGACTAGCGGACAAGAGACCCAGTACTTC
-,TRBJ2-2,TRBV2,TRBD1,CASSEDRPNTGELFF,TGTGCCAGCAGTGAGGACAGGCCGAACACCGGGGAGCTGTTTTTT
-,TRBJ2-7,TRBV5-4,TRBD1,CASSLRTGGQYF,TGTGCCAGCAGCTTGCGGACAGGAGGGCAGTACTTC
-,TRBJ1-1,TRBV29-1,TRBD1,CSVWTGTGFPEAFF,TGCAGCGTATGGACCGGGACAGGTTTTCCTGAAGCTTTCTTT
-,TRBJ1-1,TRBV6-2/TRBV6-3,TRBD1,CASSRPGTGGAGTEAFF,TGTGCCAGCAGTCGTCCCGGGACAGGGGGCGCGGGCACTGAAGCTTTCTTT
-,TRBJ1-1,TRBV30,-,CAWRSLAALSNTEAFF,TGTGCCTGGAGGTCACTAGCGGCGCTCTCTAACACTGAAGCTTTCTTT
-,TRBJ1-4,TRBV2,-,CASSVGGPLNEKLFF,TGTGCCAGCAGTGTGGGGGGACCACTTAATGAAAAACTGTTTTTT
-,TRBJ1-4,TRBV6-5,-,CASRGGAGEKLFF,TGTGCCAGCAGAGGGGGGGCAGGGGAAAAACTGTTTTTT
-,TRBJ2-7,TRBV3-1/TRBV3-2,TRBD2,CASSQVWPSGSPHADEQYF,TGTGCCAGCAGCCAAGTTTGGCCTAGCGGGAGTCCCCACGCGGACGAGCAGTACTTC
-,TRBJ1-1,TRBV6-6,-,CASIITGVTTEAFF,TGTGCCAGCATCATCACAGGCGTTACGACTGAAGCTTTCTTT
-,TRBJ2-3,TRBV5-4,TRBD2,CASSGGGGITDTQYF,TGTGCCAGCAGCGGTGGGGGGGGGATCACAGATACGCAGTATTTT
few,TRBJ1-5,TRBV27,-,CASSLTGYQPQHF,TGTGCCAGCAGTTTAACAGGGTATCAGCCCCAGCATTTT
-,TRBJ2-2,TRBV7-8,TRBD1,CASSSQGAPTGELFF,TGTGCCAGCAGCTCACAGGGGGCGCCCACCGGGGAGCTGTTTTTT
-,TRBJ1-5,TRBV6-4,-,CASSASIPGQYSNQPQHF,TGTGCCAGCAGTGCCAGCATCCCTGGACAGTATAGCAATCAGCCCCAGCATTTT
-,TRBJ1-4,TRBV11-3,-,CASSLRKGEKLFF,TGTGCCAGCAGCCTCAGGAAGGGGGAAAAACTGTTTTTT
-,TRBJ1-2,TRBV30,-,CACRRSGGKGYTF,TGTGCCTGCCGAAGGTCGGGGGGGAAAGGCTACACCTTC
-,TRBJ1-2,TRBV7-2,-,CASSAQGRIGYGYTF,TGTGCCAGCAGCGCCCAGGGGCGGATCGGCTATGGCTACACCTTC
-,TRBJ1-4,TRBV4-1,-,CASSQPGTYNEKLFF,TGCGCCAGCAGCCAACCCGGGACATATAATGAAAAACTGTTTTTT
-,TRBJ2-1,TRBV9,-,CASSVGQISYNEQFF,TGTGCCAGCAGCGTAGGACAGATCTCCTACAATGAGCAGTTCTTC
-,TRBJ2-7,TRBV5-4,-,CASSLDRGLAYEQYF,TGTGCCAGCAGCTTGGATCGGGGTCTAGCCTACGAGCAGTACTTC
-,TRBJ2-1,TRBV2,TRBD1,CASSVTGAGYNEQFF,TGTGCCAGCAGCGTTACAGGGGCTGGCTACAATGAGCAGTTCTTC
once,TRBJ2-1,TRBV29-1,TRBD1,CSVGLTGNHNEQFF,TGCAGCGTTGGTTTGACAGGGAACCACAATGAGCAGTTCTTC
once,TRBJ1-2,TRBV6-6,TRBD1,CASSGQAAYTF,TGTGCCAGCAGTGGACAGGCAGCCTACACCTTC